These 21 T cell receptor beta chains share one sample of origin, sequenced in a study of OX40 agonist ivuxolimab in advanced cancers. Clones were sequenced by immunoSEQ multiplex PCR, and TCRdb holds only the in-frame ones, with some missing. Among 37,000 or so clones listed, 74% were seen once. Sequences were derived from CD4+ or CD8+ T cells sorted from blood, sampled in a trial of the OX40 agonist ivuxolimab. These receptors all come from an adult with an advanced solid tumor such as melanoma, head and neck, liver or kidney cancer.

The genes are TRBV9 and TRBJ2-5, with TRBD2 identical over 8 bases. V was clipped by 0 bases and J by 5 bases; unmatched bases: 6. Germline V gene data show CDR1 as SGDLS and CDR2 as YYNGEE. The CDR3 is 15 amino acids. DNA of the CDR3: TGTGCCAGCAGCGTAGTAGCGGGGCCAGGGGAGACCCAGTACTTC. As protein: CASSVVAGPGETQYF.

The genes are TRBV19 and TRBJ2-5, with unresolved D. The V end lost 0 bases, the J end lost 6 bases, and 5 bases lay between the germline ends. Germline V gene lookup returns CDR1 LNHDA and CDR2 SQIVND (reference sequence). The CDR3 spans 12 residues. The CDR3 coding sequence is TGTGCCAGTAGTATAGATCGACAGACCCAGTACTTC. This sequence encodes CASSIDRQTQYF.

The genes are TRBV7-6 and TRBJ2-2, with 9 bases aligning to TRBD2. This CDR3 spans 14 amino acids. Germline V lookup: CDR1 SGHVS, CDR2 FNYEAQ. V lost 6 bases, J lost 4 bases, and 3 bases stayed unmatched. CDR3 sequence: CASRWTSATGELFF. CDR3 bases: TGTGCCAGCAGGTGGACTAGCGCCACCGGGGAGCTGTTTTTT.

The chain couples TRBV7-7 to TRBJ2-5; D remains unclear. V was clipped by 3 bases and J by 2 bases, with 7 bases between them. CDR3 length equals 13 residues. Germline V gene data show CDR1 as SSHAT and CDR2 as FNYEAQ (reference sequence). CDR3 nucleotide sequence: TGTGCCAGCAGCTTTCAGAGACAAGAGACCCAGTACTTC. It codes for CASSFQRQETQYF.

The chain links TRBV23-1 to TRBJ2-7, with no clear D. TRBV23-1 is an ORF, with its function uncertain. The germline V and J ends were trimmed by 0 bases and 2 bases, with 8 bases remaining between them. This CDR3 is built from 14 residues. The chain's CDR3 is CASSQSELAYEQYV. DNA of the CDR3: TGCGCCAGCAGTCAATCGGAGCTAGCCTACGAGCAGTACGTC.

This chain joins TRBV2 and TRBJ1-1, with 8 bases matching TRBD1. The germline V gene encodes CDR1 SNHLY and CDR2 FYNNEI. This CDR3 is 16 amino acids long. V lost 0 bases, J lost 4 bases, and 7 bases stayed unmatched. CDR3 nucleotide sequence: TGTGCCAGCAGTGAAGCCCCAGGGGGCCCCCTCACTGAAGCTTTCTTT. This codes for CASSEAPGGPLTEAFF. Combining the CDR3 with reference TRBV2 and TRBJ1-1 gives the whole variable domain EPEVTQTPSHQVTQMGQEVILRCVPISNHLYFYWYRQILGQKVEFLVSFYNNEISEKSEIFDDQFSVERPDGSNFTLKIRSTKLEDSAMYFCASSEAPGGPLTEAFFGQGTRLTVV.

V usage is TRBV12-5 and J usage is TRBJ2-2; D may be TRBD1 (6 bases). Trimming pared 6 bases from V and 6 bases from J, leaving 11 bases between. Germline CDR1 reads LGHNT; CDR2 reads FRNRAP. CDR3 length: 13 residues. The CDR3 DNA sequence: TGTGCTAGTGGCCAATACAGGGCCGGGGAGCTGTTTTTT. This sequence encodes CASGQYRAGELFF.

The chain carries TRBV23-1 and TRBJ1-4; D remains unclear. TRBV23-1 qualifies as an ORF whose function is uncertain. Trimming pared 0 bases from V and 10 bases from J, leaving 6 bases between. The CDR3 extends over 12 amino acids. The CDR3 DNA sequence: TGCGCCAGCAGTCAATCTTCAGGAAAACTGTTTTTT. Translated, it gives CASSQSSGKLFF.

The genes are TRBV2 and TRBJ1-1; the D is unclear. This CDR3 has 12 residues. Trimming left V 6 bases short and J 3 bases short, with 8 bases between. The germline V gene encodes CDR1 SNHLY and CDR2 FYNNEI. CDR3 in amino acids: CASRDAYTEAFF. The CDR3 DNA follows: TGTGCCAGCAGGGACGCGTACACTGAAGCTTTCTTT.

The V and J genes are TRBV5-1 and TRBJ1-1, with TRBD1 matching 8 bases. V shed 3 bases and J 5 bases; nucleotides not matched to a gene: 9. Germline V gives CDR1 SGHRS, CDR2 YFSETQ. This CDR3 is built from 15 residues. The CDR3 loop reads CASSSVGQVGTEAFF. CDR3 in DNA: TGCGCCAGCAGCTCGGTGGGACAGGTGGGGACTGAAGCTTTCTTT.

The chain joins TRBV12-5 to TRBJ2-5; 8 nucleotides line up with TRBD2. The V gene's germline CDR1 is LGHNT and CDR2 FRNRAP. With 5 bases clipped from V and 5 bases from J, the junction kept 7 bases outside the gene matches. CDR3 size: 14 residues. This CDR3 reads CASGQSSGGETQYF. For the CDR3, the DNA is TGTGCTAGTGGTCAATCCTCGGGGGGGGAGACCCAGTACTTC.

Here the CDR3 reads CATLRTGVLRNTEAFF. The CDR3 DNA follows: TGTGCCACCCTCAGGACAGGGGTCCTAAGGAACACTGAAGCTTTCTTT. The V gene is TRBV21-1, the J gene TRBJ1-1; the table's D call, TRBD1, was not checked against the DNA. TRBV21-1 is assigned pseudogene status. CDR3 size: 16 residues.

The table lists this clone with a count of one. V and J are TRBV27 and TRBJ2-6, with D perhaps TRBD2 (6 bases). Trimming removed 3 bases from V and 0 bases from J, with 12 bases in between. The CDR3 spans 17 residues. Germline V gene data show CDR1 as MNHEY and CDR2 as SMNVEV (reference sequence). This chain's CDR3 is CASSFYDGSSGANVLTF. CDR3 DNA sequence: TGTGCCAGCAGTTTCTATGACGGGAGCTCTGGGGCCAACGTCCTGACTTTC.

In this sample, this clone turned up a few times. V and J are TRBV28 and TRBJ1-2; no firm D call. CDR3 length: 14 residues. The V gene's germline CDR1 is MDHEN and CDR2 SYDVKM. Trimming stripped 6 bases from V and 4 bases from J, with 15 bases between. The CDR3 here is CASRPQVNFYGYTF. As DNA, the CDR3 is TGTGCCAGCAGGCCCCAAGTGAATTTCTATGGCTACACCTTC.

The CDR3 sequence is CASSPKTGVTGELFF. The CDR3 coding sequence is TGTGCCAGCTCACCAAAAACAGGGGTTACCGGGGAGCTGTTTTTT. This chain connects TRBV18 to TRBJ2-2; TRBD1 aligns across 7 bases. This CDR3 has 15 residues. The germline CDR1 and CDR2 sequences are KGHSH and LQKENI. The V and J ends lost 2 bases and 5 bases, in that order; junction bases with no gene match: 5. Together with reference TRBV18 and TRBJ2-2, the CDR3 gives the full variable domain: NAGVMQNPRHLVRRRGQEARLRCSPMKGHSHVYWYRQLPEEGLKFMVYLQKENIIDESGMPKERFSAEFPKEGPSILRIQQVVRGDSAAYFCASSPKTGVTGELFFGEGSRLTVL.

The CDR3 sequence is CASSRTWQGIGNTGELFF. The DNA for the CDR3 is TGTGCCAGTAGCAGGACTTGGCAGGGAATCGGGAACACCGGGGAGCTGTTTTTT. The chain couples TRBV19 to TRBJ2-2, with D tentatively TRBD1 or TRBD2 (5 bases each). The CDR3 totals 18 residues. Trimming removed 6 bases from V and 1 base from J, with 21 bases in between. Per germline, CDR1 LNHDA and CDR2 SQIVND (reference sequence).

CDR3 sequence (DNA): TGTGCCAGCACCTCAGGGGGGAAAGGGAGGACTGAAGCTTTCTTT. Translating it yields CASTSGGKGRTEAFF. The rearrangement links TRBV27 to TRBJ1-1; 7 nucleotides line up with TRBD1. The CDR3 has 15 residues. With V trimmed by 7 bases and J by 5 bases, 13 bases remained unmatched. Per germline, CDR1 MNHEY and CDR2 SMNVEV (reference sequence).

The V gene is TRBV6-4, the J gene TRBJ2-4; 13 nucleotides align to TRBD2. The length of the CDR3 is 18 residues. Germline V gene data show CDR1 as MRHNA and CDR2 as SNTAGT. Losses at the gene ends were 7 bases for V and 0 bases for J; bases not matched to a gene: 9. The CDR3 protein is CASTPGLAGRLAKNIQYF. The CDR3 DNA follows: TGTGCCAGCACGCCGGGACTAGCGGGGAGACTAGCCAAAAACATTCAGTACTTC.

V usage is TRBV5-6 and J usage is TRBJ2-2; D is unclear. The CDR3 is 14 residues long. V lost 2 bases and J 7 bases, leaving 12 bases between the germline ends. Germline V gene data show CDR1 as SGHDT and CDR2 as YYEEEE. The CDR3 is CASSFGELGGELFF. The CDR3 bases are TGTGCCAGCAGCTTTGGCGAGCTCGGCGGGGAGCTGTTTTTT. Based on the CDR3 plus reference TRBV5-6 and TRBJ2-2, the full variable domain is DAGVTQSPTHLIKTRGQQVTLRCSPKSGHDTVSWYQQALGQGPQFIFQYYEEEERQRGNFPDRFSGHQFPNYSSELNVNALLLGDSALYLCASSFGELGGELFFGEGSRLTVL.

The rearrangement uses TRBV7-2 and TRBJ2-3, with TRBD1 matching 9 bases. Trimming took 7 bases from V and 1 from J; bases not matched to a gene: 15. The CDR3 contains 18 residues. In germline, CDR1 is SGHTA, CDR2 FQGNSA. The CDR3 DNA reads TGTGCCAGCACCTGGTCACAGGGGGCGTTTTATCGCACAGATACGCAGTATTTT. Protein: CASTWSQGAFYRTDTQYF.

J is TRBJ2-1 and V is TRBV6-5; D is uncertain. The CDR3 runs 14 residues. CDR1 is MNHEY, CDR2 SVGAGI, per germline. V was shortened by 2 bases and J by 3 bases, with 8 bases between the two germline ends. The CDR3 DNA reads TGTGCCAGCAGTTACGCGGACGGCTACAATGAGCAGTTCTTC. It encodes CASSYADGYNEQFF.